These 31 T cell receptor beta chains were all obtained from the same sample, sequenced in a study of patients and donors after allogeneic stem cell transplantation. TCRdb redid the calling of the RT-PCR reads with MiXCR, one entry per CDR3 protein. This table has approximately 160,000 distinct CDR3 sequences, over 25% appearing once. Sample: blood, either unsorted or a sorted T cell fraction (not recorded which). These receptors came from a human donor who was either an allogeneic HSCT recipient or a stem cell or donor lymphocyte infusion donor (not recorded which). It is not recorded whose cells these are; they may come from a transplant donor.

The sample holds many counts of this clonotype. The rearrangement uses TRBV5-1 and TRBJ1-1; D is possibly TRBD1 (5 bases). Deletions cut 1 base from V and 1 base from J, with 8 bases between. This CDR3 has 14 residues. The germline V gene encodes CDR1 SGHRS and CDR2 YFSETQ. CDR3 bases: TGCGCCAGCAGCTTGCAGGGCCAGAACACTGAAGCTTTCTTT. Its protein is CASSLQGQNTEAFF.

This clonotype was seen more than once but under ten times. The chain recombines TRBV20-1 with TRBJ2-7; 9 bases match TRBD1. The J segment lost 4 bases and the V segment lost 5 bases, leaving 6 bases of the junction unmatched. The CDR3 is 13 residues long. Looked up from germline, CDR1 is DFQATT and CDR2 is SNEGSKA (reference sequence). For the CDR3, the DNA is TGCAGTGCTCCCCGGACAGGGGTATACGAGCAGTACTTC. Encoded protein: CSAPRTGVYEQYF.

The V gene is TRBV5-1, the J gene TRBJ2-7; 12 bases are shared with TRBD2. Germline V gene sequence: CDR1 SGHRS, CDR2 YFSETQ. The CDR3 is 17 amino acids. V was clipped by 1 base and J by 0 bases; unmatched bases: 5. The CDR3 DNA follows: TGCGCCAGCAGCTTGTTGACTAGCGGGAGTAGCTCCTACGAGCAGTACTTC. It codes for CASSLLTSGSSSYEQYF.

This clonotype was recorded a few times. This chain connects TRBV5-5 to TRBJ1-4, with D perhaps TRBD1 (6 bases). Germline CDR1 reads SGHKS; CDR2 reads YYEKEE (reference sequence). The CDR3 loop spans 18 amino acids. The ends were cut back, 0 bases at V and 0 bases at J, with 15 bases in the middle. The CDR3 nucleotides read TGTGCCAGCAGCTTGGGTGCAGGGACACCAGCAACTAATGAAAAACTGTTTTTT. It specifies CASSLGAGTPATNEKLFF.

This clonotype came up a few times. This chain links TRBV15 with TRBJ1-2; 10 bases agree with TRBD1. Germline V lookup: CDR1 LNHNV, CDR2 YYDKDF (reference sequence). The trim removed 4 bases at V and 4 bases at J, leaving 6 bases unmatched. The CDR3 consists of 15 residues. The CDR3 DNA sequence: TGTGCCACCAGCAAACGACAGGGGGCCCGCTATGGCTACACCTTC. This sequence encodes CATSKRQGARYGYTF.

This clonotype was detected only a few times. The V and J genes are TRBV18 and TRBJ2-3, with a tentative D call TRBD2 (5 bases). Trimming removed 2 bases from V and 2 bases from J, with 14 bases in between. The CDR3 loop spans 16 amino acids. The germline V gene has CDR1 KGHSH and CDR2 LQKENI. CDR3 bases: TGTGCCAGCTCACCAGGCGTGGGAGCCCCCACAGATACGCAGTATTTT. This sequence encodes CASSPGVGAPTDTQYF.

This clonotype was picked up a small number of times. The gene calls are TRBV27 and TRBJ2-5; D is perhaps TRBD1 (7 bases). Germline V gene lookup returns CDR1 MNHEY and CDR2 SMNVEV (reference sequence). V was clipped by 0 bases and J by 5 bases, with 10 bases between them. The CDR3 runs 14 residues. CDR3 region: CASSLSTGRETQYF. The DNA for the CDR3 is TGTGCCAGCAGTTTATCGACAGGGAGGGAGACCCAGTACTTC.

This rearrangement joins TRBV20-1 to TRBJ2-1, with a possible D match to TRBD1 (6 bases). CDR3 length equals 12 residues. Germline V gene sequence: CDR1 DFQATT, CDR2 SNEGSKA (reference sequence). The CDR3 DNA follows: TGCAGGTCGGGACATACAAACAATGAGCAGTTCTTC. Protein product: CRSGHTNNEQFF.

The chain has TRBV5-1 and TRBJ2-5, with 7 nucleotides matching TRBD1. J gave up 5 bases and V 3 bases, and 13 bases lay outside the gene matches. Germline CDR1 and CDR2: SGHRS and YFSETQ. The CDR3 extends over 16 amino acids. CDR3: CASSSTGTVFGETQYF. The CDR3 DNA is TGCGCCAGCAGCTCGACAGGGACGGTGTTCGGGGAGACCCAGTACTTC.

Only a few counts were recorded for this clonotype. J is TRBJ1-5 and V is TRBV10-3, with 9 bases aligning to TRBD1. CDR3 length: 13 residues. With 11 bases clipped from V and 5 bases from J, the junction kept 7 bases outside the gene matches. Looked up from germline, CDR1 is ENHRY and CDR2 is SYGVKD. DNA of the CDR3: TGTGCCGCCAAACAGGGGGCCGATCAGCCCCAGCATTTT. Protein sequence: CAAKQGADQPQHF.

The chain uses TRBV4-3 and TRBJ2-7, with D uncertain. V dropped 1 base and J dropped 5 bases, with 12 bases sitting between them. The CDR3 has 14 residues. CDR1 and CDR2 (germline): LGHNA, YSLEER. This CDR3 is CASSQGHGLDEQYF. The CDR3 nucleotides read TGCGCCAGCAGCCAAGGACACGGCCTGGACGAGCAGTACTTC.

This clonotype was recorded only once. The chain has TRBV24-1 and TRBJ2-3, with D uncertain. Germline CDR1 reads KGHDR; CDR2 reads SFDVKD. The V gene lost 0 bases and the J gene lost 5 bases, with 2 bases spanning the gap. This CDR3 is 12 amino acids long. For the CDR3, the DNA is TGTGCCACCAGTGATTTGGGAGATACGCAGTATTTT. Encoded protein: CATSDLGDTQYF.

The chain links TRBV5-1 to TRBJ1-4; no definite D call. The CDR3 has 13 residues. CDR1 and CDR2 (germline): SGHRS, YFSETQ. V was shortened by 3 bases and J by 4 bases, with 7 bases between the two germline ends. CDR3 coding DNA: TGCGCCAGCAGCTCCGGGAGTAATGAAAAACTGTTTTTT. Amino acids: CASSSGSNEKLFF. The full variable domain, completed using reference TRBV5-1 and TRBJ1-4, is KAGVTQTPRYLIKTRGQQVTLSCSPISGHRSVSWYQQTPGQGLQFLFEYFSETQRNKGNFPGRFSGRQFSNSRSEMNVSTLELGDSALYLCASSSGSNEKLFFGSGTQLSVL.

This sequence joins TRBV7-9 and TRBJ2-2; unclear D gene. The V gene's germline CDR1 is SEHNR and CDR2 FQNEAQ (reference sequence). The V gene lost 4 bases and the J gene lost 7 bases, with 10 bases spanning the gap. The CDR3 is made up of 13 amino acids. The CDR3 bases are TGTGCCAGCAGCTCCGTGGGCTTCGGGGAGCTGTTTTTT. Translation: CASSSVGFGELFF.

This chain uses TRBV9 with TRBJ1-1, with 9 bases matching TRBD1. This CDR3 has 16 amino acids. Germline trimming cut 2 bases from V and 2 bases from J; bases unmatched to any gene: 7. Germline loops: CDR1 SGDLS, CDR2 YYNGEE. In DNA form, the CDR3 reads TGTGCCAGCAGCGTCTCCCGGACAGGGGATAACACTGAAGCTTTCTTT. It specifies CASSVSRTGDNTEAFF. Using reference TRBV9 and TRBJ1-1 for the parts outside the CDR3, the full variable domain is DSGVTQTPKHLITATGQRVTLRCSPRSGDLSVYWYQQSLDQGLQFLIQYYNGEERAKGNILERFSAQQFPDLHSELNLSSLELGDSALYFCASSVSRTGDNTEAFFGQGTRLTVV.

This chain connects TRBV28 to TRBJ2-7; 10 nucleotides match TRBD2. This CDR3 comprises 15 residues. Germline V CDR1 and CDR2: MDHEN, SYDVKM. With 8 bases clipped from V and 5 bases from J, the junction kept 12 bases outside the gene matches. The DNA of the CDR3 is TGTGCCAGCGTCCCAGCGGGAGGGCCTCGGAACGAGCAGTACTTC. Amino acids: CASVPAGGPRNEQYF.

The V call is TRBV4-2, the J call TRBJ2-7; 12 bases line up with TRBD2. In germline, CDR1 is LGHNA, CDR2 YNFKEQ. The CDR3 has 15 residues. V lost 1 base, J lost 4 bases, and 2 bases stayed unmatched. The CDR3 reads CASSQGTSGIYEQYF. CDR3 in DNA: TGTGCCAGCAGCCAAGGGACTAGCGGGATTTACGAGCAGTACTTC.

V gene TRBV6-1 combines with J gene TRBJ1-2; D possibly corresponds to TRBD1 (5 bases). Trimming took 3 bases from V and 2 from J, leaving 13 bases between them. Germline V CDR1 and CDR2: MNHNS, SASEGT. This CDR3 is built from 15 residues. CDR3 amino acids: CASSDDRTLNYGYTF. CDR3 nucleotide sequence: TGTGCCAGCAGTGACGACCGGACACTCAACTATGGCTACACCTTC.

Many counts were recorded for this clonotype. V gene TRBV7-2 combines with J gene TRBJ1-1; 7 bases line up with TRBD1. J lost 5 bases, V lost 5 bases, and 5 bases had no gene match. Germline-derived CDR1 and CDR2 are SGHTA and FQGNSA. CDR3 length equals 13 residues. CDR3: CASSTDRETEAFF. CDR3 nucleotides: TGTGCCAGCAGCACTGACAGGGAGACTGAAGCTTTCTTT.

This clonotype occurred a few times. The chain recombines TRBV20-1 with TRBJ2-5; D is undetermined. Trimming took 0 bases from V and 2 from J, leaving 4 bases between them. Germline CDR1 and CDR2: DFQATT and SNEGSKA (reference sequence). The CDR3 is 12 residues long. The CDR3 bases are TGCAGTGCTAGAGACAGTCAAGAGACCCAGTACTTC. It translates to CSARDSQETQYF.

This clonotype was seen only a few times. The rearrangement uses TRBV14 and TRBJ1-5, with a weak D call TRBD1 (5 bases). The V gene's germline CDR1 is SGHDN and CDR2 FVKESK. V gave up 0 bases and J gave up 0 bases, with 15 bases separating them. The CDR3 totals 18 residues. The CDR3: CASSQDRQSLVSNQPQHF. The CDR3 nucleotides read TGTGCCAGCAGCCAAGATAGACAGTCTCTAGTTAGCAATCAGCCCCAGCATTTT.

The V call is TRBV24-1, the J call TRBJ2-5; TRBD1 is a possible D gene (6 bases). V was trimmed by 3 bases and J by 1 base, leaving 11 bases between them. The CDR3 runs to 15 residues. The germline gives CDR1 KGHDR, CDR2 SFDVKD. The CDR3 is CATSDEQGIQETQYF. The CDR3 DNA reads TGTGCCACCAGTGATGAACAGGGAATCCAAGAGACCCAGTACTTC.

The gene calls are TRBV7-3 and TRBJ2-3; 8 bases agree with TRBD2. This CDR3 has 15 amino acids. Losses at the gene ends were 4 bases for V and 7 bases for J; bases not matched to a gene: 10. Germline CDR1 and CDR2: SGHTA and FQGTGA. The CDR3 DNA reads as TGTGCCAGCAGCTCTGGAGCGGGAGAAGTACATACGCAGTATTTT. Residues: CASSSGAGEVHTQYF.

The genes are TRBV18 and TRBJ2-4; a possible D gene is TRBD2 (6 bases). Germline V gives CDR1 KGHSH, CDR2 LQKENI. V shed 1 base and J shed 7 bases, with 14 bases lying between them. This CDR3 has 15 residues. The CDR3 coding sequence is TGTGCCAGCTCACCACGAGGAGGGTATGCGAACATTCAGTACTTC. Protein sequence: CASSPRGGYANIQYF.

This clonotype came up a few times. This sequence joins TRBV29-1 and TRBJ1-1; tentative D call: TRBD1 (6 bases). Germline CDR1 reads SQVTM; CDR2 reads ANQGSEA. This CDR3 comprises 13 residues. V dropped 6 bases and J dropped 0 bases, with 11 bases sitting between them. The CDR3: CSVYQGLNTEAFF. The CDR3 DNA reads as TGCAGCGTGTATCAGGGGTTGAACACTGAAGCTTTCTTT. Full variable domain (outside the CDR3, taken from reference TRBV29-1 and TRBJ1-1): SAVISQKPSRDICQRGTSLTIQCQVDSQVTMMFWYRQQPGQSLTLIATANQGSEATYESGFVIDKFPISRPNLTFSTLTVSNMSPEDSSIYLCSVYQGLNTEAFFGQGTRLTVV.

This chain links TRBV4-3 with TRBJ2-1; D not resolved. Germline V gene sequence: CDR1 LGHNA, CDR2 YSLEER. V was clipped by 1 base and J by 10 bases, with 14 bases between them. This CDR3 is built from 14 residues. The CDR3 sequence: CASSQAPTSYEQFF. The CDR3 nucleotides are TGCGCCAGCAGCCAAGCACCCACAAGTTACGAGCAGTTCTTC.

The V call is TRBV20-1, the J call TRBJ2-3; TRBD2 agrees at 9 bases. From germline, CDR1 is DFQATT and CDR2 SNEGSKA (reference sequence). Trimming cost V 0 bases and J 4 bases; bases outside gene matches: 5. The CDR3 is 15 residues long. The CDR3 nucleotides are TGCAGTGCTAGAGACGGACTAGCGCGCGCAGATACGCAGTATTTT. This encodes CSARDGLARADTQYF.

V and J are TRBV7-9 and TRBJ1-1; D unclear. Germline V gene sequence: CDR1 SEHNR, CDR2 FQNEAQ (reference sequence). V dropped 7 bases and J dropped 4 bases, with 13 bases sitting between them. The CDR3 length is 13 residues. In DNA form, the CDR3 reads TGTGCCAGCACCCGACCCGGAGGCACTGAAGCTTTCTTT. It yields the protein CASTRPGGTEAFF.

This chain connects TRBV12-3 or TRBV12-4 to TRBJ2-2; no definite D call. The CDR3 extends over 12 amino acids. V was pared by 3 bases and J by 9 bases, with 8 bases between. As DNA, the CDR3 is TGTGCCAGCAGTTTGGTGAGCAGGGAGCTGTTTTTT. Translated: CASSLVSRELFF.

V gene TRBV6-5 combines with J gene TRBJ2-1, with TRBD2 as a possible D gene (6 bases). The ends were cut back, 2 bases at V and 5 bases at J, with 13 bases in the middle. The CDR3 is 15 residues long. Germline V lookup: CDR1 MNHEY, CDR2 SVGAGI. CDR3 in amino acids: CASSYIGRSHNEQFF. DNA of the CDR3: TGTGCCAGCAGTTACATCGGGAGAAGTCACAATGAGCAGTTCTTC.

This clonotype was observed a handful of times. The V and J genes are TRBV27 and TRBJ1-2; possibly TRBD1 for D (6 bases). CDR3 size: 14 residues. Germline values: CDR1 MNHEY, CDR2 SMNVEV (reference sequence). V lost 4 bases and J 2 bases, leaving 11 bases between the germline ends. CDR3 sequence: CASSYGGANYGYTF. The CDR3 nucleotides read TGTGCCAGCAGTTACGGGGGCGCGAACTATGGCTACACCTTC.